This T cell receptor (beta chain) stems from a study of OX40 agonist ivuxolimab in advanced cancers. Background for the entire study: Ivuxolimab was an agonistic, fully human IgG2 monoclonal antibody directed against OX40 (CD134), a costimulatory receptor. Of the roughly 50 dose-escalation patients, hepatocellular carcinoma was present in about 19, melanoma in approximately 15, renal cell carcinoma in 9 and head and neck cancer in 9. Peripheral TCRbeta sequencing was intended to test whether TCR sequence diversity was altered and clonal T-cell expansion was caused by ivuxolimab. Three dose-escalation patients achieved partial responses, one with hepatocellular carcinoma and two with cutaneous melanoma. A male proportion of 75% to 85% and a mean age of about 60 years, ranging from 23 to 79, were recorded for the dose-escalation cohort. Intravenous ivuxolimab was administered to patients every 2 weeks at six dose levels: 0.01, 0.1, 0.3, 1.5, 3 and 10 mg/kg. The paper covers the monotherapy dose-escalation part of the phase I ivuxolimab trial, which included N ≈ 57 patients. Patients were allowed to have had prior anti-PD-1, anti-PD-L1 or anti-CTLA-4 therapy, and around 37% of the dose-escalation patients had previously received checkpoint inhibitors. On the study overall, not on this receptor specifically: After ivuxolimab, CD8+ T cells had more expanded clones than CD4+ T cells on average. The antigen specificity of the peripheral T cells that underwent clonal expansion was not determined. Low levels of normalized T-cell clonal expansion were also seen in some patients who did not respond. In the 0.1-3.0 mg/kg groups, partial responders were among the patients with the lowest normalized peripheral clonal expansion, particularly in CD8+ T cells. At doses of 0.1 to 3.0 mg/kg, clonal expansion of both CD4+ and CD8+ blood T cells was observed from baseline to week 6.

To sequence the TCRbeta CDR3 region, genomic DNA was isolated from the sorted cells. The immunoSEQ Assay was used for sequencing of TCRbeta CDR3 regions. Not all clones reach the TCRdb copy of this immuneACCESS table, which keeps in-frame sequences only. Checked studies attribute under half of the gap to unresolved V genes and leave the rest unexplained. Present in this sample are approximately 74,000 clones, approximately 85% of which were seen just once. More than 0.5% of the sample comes from the top ten. Taken from the germline V gene, the CDR1 and CDR2 loops are SGHTA and FQGNSA. Its CDR3 holds 18 amino acids, cysteine through phenylalanine. The read is trimmed to its CDR3 DNA, 54 bases read in frame from base 1. Compared with germline, V lacks 6 bases and J lacks 2 bases; bases without a gene match: 18. Patients with autoimmune disease history or receiving systemic immunosuppression were excluded from the trial. Peripheral blood for TCR sequencing was drawn from every dose cohort at baseline, at cycle 4 day 1 and at cycle 7 day 1. Samples came from an open-label, multicenter, first-in-human phase I dose-escalation trial of ivuxolimab. Adults with locally advanced or metastatic head and neck squamous cell, hepatocellular, melanoma or renal cell carcinoma were enrolled in the trial. Before TCR sequencing, CD4+ and CD8+ T cells were separately sorted from peripheral blood.

Worth noting for this clone: It has no known antigen specificity. Base qualities are missing; no much larger clone stands one base away.

This chain is built from TRBV7-2 and TRBJ2-5, and 7 junction bases match TRBD1. Source: CD4+ or CD8+ T cells sorted from blood, taken in a trial of the OX40 agonist ivuxolimab. The clonotype was recovered from an adult with an advanced solid tumor such as melanoma, head and neck, liver or kidney cancer. CDR3 loop: CASSSLNRGAAWQETQYF. The sequence in DNA is TGTGCCAGCAGTTCACTTAACAGGGGAGCAGCGTGGCAAGAGACCCAGTACTTC.